This TCR beta chain was found in a study of regulatory T cells in long-lasting Graves disease. The study, taken as a whole, reports: Reduced TCR diversity was observed in persistent Graves' patients versus newly diagnosed patients.

Time point: newly diagnosed GD, antithyroid drugs for less than 3 months. The TCR library was made from RNA that had been extracted from PBMCs in TRIzol. This clonotype was observed many times. Antigen: not known. Through Arm-PCR of CDR3 regions and iRepertoire HTBI primers, TCR beta libraries were built. Using its own MiXCR run on the multiplex PCR reads, TCRdb lists one record per CDR3 protein. The sample holds 500,000 to 700,000 distinct CDR3 sequences, 15% to 20% seen once. The sample also formed part of further work on T cells in Graves' hyperthyroidism and ophthalmopathy. In that study: The study used the HTBI primer set for a first-round RT-PCR of the TCR CDR3.

The origin of this receptor is a woman in her 30s with Graves disease. The starting material was peripheral blood mononuclear cells (PBMCs), obtained at new diagnosis, from a patient treated with antithyroid drugs.

The CDR3, as DNA: TGTGCCAGCAGCTCCTGGACAGGTGGAGGTGAGCAGTTCTTC. It is translated as CASSSWTGGGEQFF. This chain uses TRBV11-3 with TRBJ2-1; 7 bases align to TRBD1. From germline, CDR1 is SGHNT and CDR2 YENEEA. This CDR3 has 14 amino acids. The ends lost 4 bases at V and 9 bases at J; junction bases unmatched: 9.